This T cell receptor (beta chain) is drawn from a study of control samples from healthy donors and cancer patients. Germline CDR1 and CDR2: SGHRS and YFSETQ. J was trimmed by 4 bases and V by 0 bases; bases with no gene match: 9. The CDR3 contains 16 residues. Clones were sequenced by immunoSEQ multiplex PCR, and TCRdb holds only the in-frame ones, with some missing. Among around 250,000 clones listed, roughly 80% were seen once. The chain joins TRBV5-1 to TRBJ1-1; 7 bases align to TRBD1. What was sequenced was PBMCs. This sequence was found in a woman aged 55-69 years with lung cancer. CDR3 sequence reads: CASSLASTGTGTEAFF. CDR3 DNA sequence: TGCGCCAGCAGCTTGGCCTCGACAGGGACGGGCACTGAAGCTTTCTTT.